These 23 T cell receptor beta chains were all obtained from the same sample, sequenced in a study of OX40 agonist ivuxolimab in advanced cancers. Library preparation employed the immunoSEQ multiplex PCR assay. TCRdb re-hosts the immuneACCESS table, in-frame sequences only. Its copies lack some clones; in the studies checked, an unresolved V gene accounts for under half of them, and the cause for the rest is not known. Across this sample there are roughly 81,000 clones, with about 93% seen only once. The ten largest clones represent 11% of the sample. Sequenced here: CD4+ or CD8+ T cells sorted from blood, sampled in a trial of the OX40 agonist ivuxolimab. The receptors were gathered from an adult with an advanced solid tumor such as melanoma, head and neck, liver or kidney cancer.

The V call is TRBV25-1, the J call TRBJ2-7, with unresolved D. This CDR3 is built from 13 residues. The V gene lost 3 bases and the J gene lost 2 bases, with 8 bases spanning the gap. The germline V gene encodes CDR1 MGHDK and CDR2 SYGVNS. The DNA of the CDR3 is TGTGCCAGCAGTGAGTACCAGACCTACGAGCAGTACTTC. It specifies CASSEYQTYEQYF.

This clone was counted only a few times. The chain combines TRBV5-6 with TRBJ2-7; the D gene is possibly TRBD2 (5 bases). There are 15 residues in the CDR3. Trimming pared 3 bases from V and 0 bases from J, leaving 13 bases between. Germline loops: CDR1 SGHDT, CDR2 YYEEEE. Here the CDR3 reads CASSSQDSSSYEQYF. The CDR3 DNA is TGTGCCAGCAGCTCCCAGGACTCGAGCTCCTACGAGCAGTACTTC.

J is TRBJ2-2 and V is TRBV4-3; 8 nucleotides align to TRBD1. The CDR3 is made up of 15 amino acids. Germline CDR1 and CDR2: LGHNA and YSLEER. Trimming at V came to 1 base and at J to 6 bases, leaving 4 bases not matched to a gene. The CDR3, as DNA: TGCGCCAGCAGCCAAGGGACAGGGAGATCCGGGGAGCTGTTTTTT. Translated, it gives CASSQGTGRSGELFF.

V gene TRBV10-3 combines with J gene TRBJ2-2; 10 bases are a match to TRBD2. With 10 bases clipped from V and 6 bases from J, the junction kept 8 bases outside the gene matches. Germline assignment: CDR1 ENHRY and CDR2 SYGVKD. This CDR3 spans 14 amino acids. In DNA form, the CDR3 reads TGTGCCACTCCTAGCGGGAGTTCATCCGGGGAGCTGTTTTTT. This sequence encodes CATPSGSSSGELFF.

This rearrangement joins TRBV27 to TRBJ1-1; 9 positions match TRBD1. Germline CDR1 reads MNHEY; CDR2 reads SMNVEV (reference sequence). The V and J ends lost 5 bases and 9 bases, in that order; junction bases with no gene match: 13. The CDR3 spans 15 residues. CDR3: CASSLTGGLGIKAFF. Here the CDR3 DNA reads TGTGCCAGCAGTCTGACAGGGGGTTTGGGGATAAAAGCTTTCTTT.

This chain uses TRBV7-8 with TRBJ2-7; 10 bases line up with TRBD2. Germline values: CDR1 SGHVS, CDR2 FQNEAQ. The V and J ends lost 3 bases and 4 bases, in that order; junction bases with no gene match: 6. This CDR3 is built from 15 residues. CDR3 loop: CASSFDNSGRYEQYF. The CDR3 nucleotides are TGTGCCAGCAGCTTCGATAATAGCGGGAGGTACGAGCAGTACTTC.

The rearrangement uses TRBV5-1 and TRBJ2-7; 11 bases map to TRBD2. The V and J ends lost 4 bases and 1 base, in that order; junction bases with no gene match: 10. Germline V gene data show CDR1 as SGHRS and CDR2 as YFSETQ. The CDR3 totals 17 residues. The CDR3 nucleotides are TGCGCCAGCAGCCCCGGGGGGCTAGCGGGAGGTTCCTACGAGCAGTACTTC. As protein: CASSPGGLAGGSYEQYF. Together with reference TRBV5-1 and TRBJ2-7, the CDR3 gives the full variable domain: KAGVTQTPRYLIKTRGQQVTLSCSPISGHRSVSWYQQTPGQGLQFLFEYFSETQRNKGNFPGRFSGRQFSNSRSEMNVSTLELGDSALYLCASSPGGLAGGSYEQYFGPGTRLTVT.

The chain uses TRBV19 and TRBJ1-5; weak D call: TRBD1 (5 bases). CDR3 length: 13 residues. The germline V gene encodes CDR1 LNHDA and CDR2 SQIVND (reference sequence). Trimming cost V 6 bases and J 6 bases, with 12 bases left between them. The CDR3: CASRPGGGQPQHF. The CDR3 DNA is TGTGCCAGTAGGCCCGGGGGGGGTCAGCCCCAGCATTTT.

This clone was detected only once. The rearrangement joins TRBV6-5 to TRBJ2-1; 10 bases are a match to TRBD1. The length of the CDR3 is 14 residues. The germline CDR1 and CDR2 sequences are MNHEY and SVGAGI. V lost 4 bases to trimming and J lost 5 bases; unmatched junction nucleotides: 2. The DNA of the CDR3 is TGTGCCAGCAGTTCCGGGACAGGGGACAATGAGCAGTTCTTC. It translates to CASSSGTGDNEQFF.

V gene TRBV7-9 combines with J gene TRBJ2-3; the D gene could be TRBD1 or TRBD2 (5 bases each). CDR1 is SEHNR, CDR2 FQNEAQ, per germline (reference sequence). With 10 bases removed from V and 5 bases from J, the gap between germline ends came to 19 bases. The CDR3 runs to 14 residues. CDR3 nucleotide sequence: TGTGCCACTACAACGGGCCCTGGGGGAGATACGCAGTATTTT. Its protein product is CATTTGPGGDTQYF.

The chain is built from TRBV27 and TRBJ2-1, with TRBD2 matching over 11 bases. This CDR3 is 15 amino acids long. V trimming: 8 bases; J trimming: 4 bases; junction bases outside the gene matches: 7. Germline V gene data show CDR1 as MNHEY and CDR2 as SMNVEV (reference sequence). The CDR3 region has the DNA TGTGCCAGCGCCGCAGGGACTAGCGGTTACAATGAGCAGTTCTTC. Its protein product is CASAAGTSGYNEQFF.

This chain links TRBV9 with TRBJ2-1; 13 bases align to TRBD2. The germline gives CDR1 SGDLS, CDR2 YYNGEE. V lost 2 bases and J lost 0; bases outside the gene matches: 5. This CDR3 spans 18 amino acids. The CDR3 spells CASSVPLAGGPSYNEQFF. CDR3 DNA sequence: TGTGCCAGCAGCGTTCCACTAGCGGGAGGGCCCTCCTACAATGAGCAGTTCTTC.

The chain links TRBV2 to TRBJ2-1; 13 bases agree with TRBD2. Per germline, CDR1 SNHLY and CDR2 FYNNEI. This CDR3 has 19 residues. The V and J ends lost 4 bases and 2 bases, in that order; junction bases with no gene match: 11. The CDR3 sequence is CASSALLAGGPTPYNEQFF. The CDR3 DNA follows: TGTGCCAGCAGTGCATTACTAGCGGGAGGGCCAACCCCCTACAATGAGCAGTTCTTC.

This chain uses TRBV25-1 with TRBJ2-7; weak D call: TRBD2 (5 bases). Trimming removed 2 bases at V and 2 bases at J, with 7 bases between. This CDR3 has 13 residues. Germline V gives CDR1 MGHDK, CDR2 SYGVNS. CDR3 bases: TGTGCCAGCAGTGAACGGGGTCCCTACGAGCAGTACTTC. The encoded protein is CASSERGPYEQYF.

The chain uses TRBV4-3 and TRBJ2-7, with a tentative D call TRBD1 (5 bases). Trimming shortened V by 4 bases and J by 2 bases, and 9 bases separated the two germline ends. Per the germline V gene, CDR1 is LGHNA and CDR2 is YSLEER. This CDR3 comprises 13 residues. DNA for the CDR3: TGCGCCAGCAGCCTTCAGACAGCCTACGAGCAGTACTTC. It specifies CASSLQTAYEQYF.

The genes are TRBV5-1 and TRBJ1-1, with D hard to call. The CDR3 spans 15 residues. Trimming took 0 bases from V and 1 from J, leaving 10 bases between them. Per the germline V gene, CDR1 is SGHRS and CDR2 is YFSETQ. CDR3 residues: CASSLANYGNTEAFF. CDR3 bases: TGCGCCAGCAGCTTGGCTAACTATGGGAACACTGAAGCTTTCTTT.

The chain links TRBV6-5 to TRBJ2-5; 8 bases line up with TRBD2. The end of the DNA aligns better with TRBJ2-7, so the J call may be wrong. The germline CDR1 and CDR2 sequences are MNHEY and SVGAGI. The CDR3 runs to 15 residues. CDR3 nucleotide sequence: TGTGCCAGCAGTTCCCCGGGGGGGAGGTGGGACGAGCAGTACTTC. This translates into CASSSPGGRWDEQYF.

As DNA, the CDR3 is TGTGCCAGCAGTTGGGAACAGGGATACGAGCAGTACTTC. It encodes CASSWEQGYEQYF. The V and J genes are TRBV9 and TRBJ2-7; D is perhaps TRBD1 (6 bases). Germline-derived CDR1 and CDR2 are SGDLS and YYNGEE. The CDR3 is 13 residues long. V lost 5 bases to trimming and J lost 4 bases, with 13 bases between them.

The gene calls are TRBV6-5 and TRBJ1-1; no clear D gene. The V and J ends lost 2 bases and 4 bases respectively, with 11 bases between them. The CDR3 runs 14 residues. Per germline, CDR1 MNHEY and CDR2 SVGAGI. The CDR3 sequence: CASSYSVGGTEAFF. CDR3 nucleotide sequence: TGTGCCAGCAGTTACAGCGTGGGTGGCACTGAAGCTTTCTTT.

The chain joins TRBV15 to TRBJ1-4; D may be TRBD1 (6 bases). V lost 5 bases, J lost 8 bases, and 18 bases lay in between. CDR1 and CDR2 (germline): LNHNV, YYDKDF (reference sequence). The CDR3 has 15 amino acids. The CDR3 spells CATSSQRGAQEKLFF. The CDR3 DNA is TGTGCCACCAGCTCCCAAAGGGGGGCACAAGAAAAACTGTTTTTT.

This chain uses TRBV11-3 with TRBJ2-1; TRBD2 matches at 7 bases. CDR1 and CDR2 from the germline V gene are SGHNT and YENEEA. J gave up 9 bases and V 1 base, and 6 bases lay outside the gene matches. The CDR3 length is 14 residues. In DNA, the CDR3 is TGTGCCAGCAGCTTAGGCGGACTAGTCGGTGAGCAGTTCTTC. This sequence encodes CASSLGGLVGEQFF. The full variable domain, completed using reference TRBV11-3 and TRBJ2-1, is EAGVVQSPRYKIIEKKQPVAFWCNPISGHNTLYWYLQNLGQGPELLIRYENEEAVDDSQLPKDRFSAERLKGVDSTLKIQPAELGDSAVYLCASSLGGLVGEQFFGPGTRLTVL.

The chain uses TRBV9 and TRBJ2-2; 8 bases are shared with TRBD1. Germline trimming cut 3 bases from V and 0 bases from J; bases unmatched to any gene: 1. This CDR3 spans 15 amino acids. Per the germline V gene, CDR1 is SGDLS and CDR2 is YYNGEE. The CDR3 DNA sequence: TGTGCCAGCAGCGCGGGACAGGCGAACACCGGGGAGCTGTTTTTT. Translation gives CASSAGQANTGELFF. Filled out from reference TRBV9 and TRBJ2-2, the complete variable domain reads DSGVTQTPKHLITATGQRVTLRCSPRSGDLSVYWYQQSLDQGLQFLIQYYNGEERAKGNILERFSAQQFPDLHSELNLSSLELGDSALYFCASSAGQANTGELFFGEGSRLTVL.

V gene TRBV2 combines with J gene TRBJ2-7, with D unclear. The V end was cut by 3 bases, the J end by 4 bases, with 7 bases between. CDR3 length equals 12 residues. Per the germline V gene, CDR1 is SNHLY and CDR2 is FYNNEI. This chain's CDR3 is CASSEYKYEQYF. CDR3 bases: TGTGCCAGCAGTGAGTACAAGTACGAGCAGTACTTC.